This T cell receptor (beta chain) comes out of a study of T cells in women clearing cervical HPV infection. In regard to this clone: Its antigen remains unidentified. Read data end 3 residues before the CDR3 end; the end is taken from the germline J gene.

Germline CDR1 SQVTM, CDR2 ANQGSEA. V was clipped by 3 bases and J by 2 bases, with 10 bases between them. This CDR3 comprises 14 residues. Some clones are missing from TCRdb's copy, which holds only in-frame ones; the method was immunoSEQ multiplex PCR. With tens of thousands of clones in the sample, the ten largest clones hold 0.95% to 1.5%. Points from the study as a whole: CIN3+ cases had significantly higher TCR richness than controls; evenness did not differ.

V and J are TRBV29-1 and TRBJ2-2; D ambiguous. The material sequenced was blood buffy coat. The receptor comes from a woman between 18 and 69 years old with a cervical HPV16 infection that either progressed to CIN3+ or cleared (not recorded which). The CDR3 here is CSVEPGSNTGELFF. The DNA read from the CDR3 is TGCAGCGTTGAGCCCGGGTCTAACACCGGGGAG.